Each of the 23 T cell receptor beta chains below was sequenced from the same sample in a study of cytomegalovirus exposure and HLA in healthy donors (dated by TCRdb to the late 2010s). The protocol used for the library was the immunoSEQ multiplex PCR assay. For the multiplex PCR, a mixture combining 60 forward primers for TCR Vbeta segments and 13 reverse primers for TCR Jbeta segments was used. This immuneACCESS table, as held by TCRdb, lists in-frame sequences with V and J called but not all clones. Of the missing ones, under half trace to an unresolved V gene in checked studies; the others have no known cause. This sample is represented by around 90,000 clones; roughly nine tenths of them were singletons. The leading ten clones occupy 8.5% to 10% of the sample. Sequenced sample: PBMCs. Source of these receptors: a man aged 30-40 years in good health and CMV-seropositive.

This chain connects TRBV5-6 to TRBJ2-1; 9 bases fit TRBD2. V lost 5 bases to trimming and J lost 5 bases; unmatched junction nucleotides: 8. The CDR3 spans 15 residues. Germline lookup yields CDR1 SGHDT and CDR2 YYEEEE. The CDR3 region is CASRQSGRTHNEQFF. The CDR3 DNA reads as TGTGCCAGCAGACAAAGCGGGAGGACCCACAATGAGCAGTTCTTC.

CDR3 loop: CAWSIIAGGMNEQFF. CDR3 DNA sequence: TGTGCCTGGTCTATAATAGCGGGAGGGATGAATGAGCAGTTCTTC. The V gene is TRBV30, the J gene TRBJ2-1; 11 nucleotides match TRBD2. Germline assignment: CDR1 GTSNPN and CDR2 SVGIG (reference sequence). There are 15 residues in the CDR3. With 5 bases clipped from V and 7 bases from J, the junction kept 10 bases outside the gene matches.

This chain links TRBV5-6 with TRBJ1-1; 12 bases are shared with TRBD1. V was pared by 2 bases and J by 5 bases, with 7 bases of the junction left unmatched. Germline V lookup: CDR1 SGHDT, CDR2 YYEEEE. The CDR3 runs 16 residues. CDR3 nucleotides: TGTGCCAGCAGCTTCGGGACAGGGGGCGAAGGAACTGAAGCTTTCTTT. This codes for CASSFGTGGEGTEAFF.

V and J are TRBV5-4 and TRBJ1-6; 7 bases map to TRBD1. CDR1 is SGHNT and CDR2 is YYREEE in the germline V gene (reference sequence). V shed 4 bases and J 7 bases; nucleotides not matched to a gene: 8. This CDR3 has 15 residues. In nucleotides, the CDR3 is TGTGCCAGCAGCCCTGACAGGGTTCCCAATTCACCCCTCCACTTT. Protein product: CASSPDRVPNSPLHF.

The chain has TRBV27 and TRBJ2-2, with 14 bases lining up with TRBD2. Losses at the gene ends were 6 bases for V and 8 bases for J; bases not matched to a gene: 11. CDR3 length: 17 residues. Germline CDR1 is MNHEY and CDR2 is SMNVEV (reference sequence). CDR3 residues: CASRKLTSGRDRGELFF. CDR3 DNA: TGTGCCAGCAGAAAACTGACTAGCGGGAGGGACAGGGGGGAGCTGTTTTTT.

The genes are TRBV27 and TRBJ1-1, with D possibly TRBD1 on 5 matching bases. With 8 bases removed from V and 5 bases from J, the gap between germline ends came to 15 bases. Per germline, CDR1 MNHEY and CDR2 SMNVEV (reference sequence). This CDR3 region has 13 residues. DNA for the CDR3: TGTGCCAGCTCTAGGGGTAAGCAGACTGAAGCTTTCTTT. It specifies CASSRGKQTEAFF.

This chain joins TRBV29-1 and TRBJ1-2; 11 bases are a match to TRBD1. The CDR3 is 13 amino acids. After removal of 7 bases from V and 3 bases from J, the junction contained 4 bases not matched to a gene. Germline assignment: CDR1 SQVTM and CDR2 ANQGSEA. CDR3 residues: CSAGQGADYGYTF. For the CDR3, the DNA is TGCAGCGCCGGACAGGGGGCCGACTATGGCTACACCTTC. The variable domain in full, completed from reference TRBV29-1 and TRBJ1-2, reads SAVISQKPSRDICQRGTSLTIQCQVDSQVTMMFWYRQQPGQSLTLIATANQGSEATYESGFVIDKFPISRPNLTFSTLTVSNMSPEDSSIYLCSAGQGADYGYTFGSGTRLTVV.

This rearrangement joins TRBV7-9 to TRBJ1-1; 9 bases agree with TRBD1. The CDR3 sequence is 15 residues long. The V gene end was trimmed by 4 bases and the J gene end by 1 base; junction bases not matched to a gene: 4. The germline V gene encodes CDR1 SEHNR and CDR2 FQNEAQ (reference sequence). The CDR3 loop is CASSSTGGPNTEAFF. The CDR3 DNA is TGTGCCAGCAGCTCGACAGGGGGGCCGAACACTGAAGCTTTCTTT. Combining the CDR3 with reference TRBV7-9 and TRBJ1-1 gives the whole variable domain DTGVSQNPRHKITKRGQNVTFRCDPISEHNRLYWYRQTLGQGPEFLTYFQNEAQLEKSRLLSDRFSAERPKGSFSTLEIQRTEQGDSAMYLCASSSTGGPNTEAFFGQGTRLTVV.

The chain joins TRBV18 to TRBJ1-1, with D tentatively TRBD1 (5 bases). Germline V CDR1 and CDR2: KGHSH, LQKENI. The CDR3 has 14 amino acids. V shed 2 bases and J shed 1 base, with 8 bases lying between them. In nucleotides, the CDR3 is TGTGCCAGCTCACCATACAGGTCGAACACTGAAGCTTTCTTT. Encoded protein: CASSPYRSNTEAFF.

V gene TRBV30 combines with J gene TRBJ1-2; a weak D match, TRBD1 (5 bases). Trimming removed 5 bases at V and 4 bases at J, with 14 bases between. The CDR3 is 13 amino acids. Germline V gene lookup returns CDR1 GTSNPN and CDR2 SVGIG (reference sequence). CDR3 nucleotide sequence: TGTGCCTGGGCTGACAGAACAAGCTATGGCTACACCTTC. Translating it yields CAWADRTSYGYTF.

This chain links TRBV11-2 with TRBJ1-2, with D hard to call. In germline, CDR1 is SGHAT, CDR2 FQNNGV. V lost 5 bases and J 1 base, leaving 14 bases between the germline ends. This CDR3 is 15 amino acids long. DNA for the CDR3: TGTGCCAGCAGCCCCTCAACCGGACTTAACTATGGCTACACCTTC. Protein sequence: CASSPSTGLNYGYTF.

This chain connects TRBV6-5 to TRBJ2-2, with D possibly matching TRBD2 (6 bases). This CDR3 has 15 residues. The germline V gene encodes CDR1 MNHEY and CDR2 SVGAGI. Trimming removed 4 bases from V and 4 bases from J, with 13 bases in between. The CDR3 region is CASSFGGTGTGELFF. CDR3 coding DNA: TGTGCCAGCAGTTTTGGAGGGACGGGCACCGGGGAGCTGTTTTTT.

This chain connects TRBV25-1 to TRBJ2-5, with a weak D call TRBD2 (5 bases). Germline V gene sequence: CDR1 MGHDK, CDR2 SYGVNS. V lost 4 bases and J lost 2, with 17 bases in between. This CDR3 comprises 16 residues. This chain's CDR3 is CASSGRTPEGQETQYF. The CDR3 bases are TGTGCCAGCAGTGGAAGGACCCCTGAGGGTCAAGAGACCCAGTACTTC.

The CDR3 region has the DNA TGTGCCATCACCTCCACAGGGGGCGCGAACACCGGGGAGCTGTTTTTT. Encoded protein: CAITSTGGANTGELFF. The V call is TRBV10-3, the J call TRBJ2-2; 9 bases fit TRBD1. The CDR3 spans 16 residues. The V segment lost 7 bases and the J segment 0 bases; nucleotides outside the gene matches: 6. Germline V gene lookup returns CDR1 ENHRY and CDR2 SYGVKD.

This CDR3 is CASSFLAGVEQYF. In DNA, the CDR3 is TGTGCCAGCAGCTTTCTAGCGGGAGTCGAGCAGTACTTC. The rearrangement links TRBV5-5 to TRBJ2-7, with 10 bases aligning to TRBD2. The CDR3 sequence is 13 residues long. Germline CDR1 reads SGHKS; CDR2 reads YYEKEE (reference sequence). J was trimmed by 6 bases and V by 2 bases; bases with no gene match: 2.

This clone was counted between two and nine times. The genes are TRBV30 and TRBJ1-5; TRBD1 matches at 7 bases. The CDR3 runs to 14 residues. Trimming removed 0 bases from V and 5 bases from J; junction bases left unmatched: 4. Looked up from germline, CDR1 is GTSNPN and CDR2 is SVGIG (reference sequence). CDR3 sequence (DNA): TGTGCCTGGAGTGTACGAGGGGGCTATCAGCCCCAGCATTTT. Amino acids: CAWSVRGGYQPQHF.

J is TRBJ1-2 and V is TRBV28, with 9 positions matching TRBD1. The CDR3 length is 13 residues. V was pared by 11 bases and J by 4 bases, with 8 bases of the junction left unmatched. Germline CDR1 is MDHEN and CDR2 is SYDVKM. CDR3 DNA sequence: TGTGCCGCGACCGGGACAGGGACCTATGGCTACACCTTC. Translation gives CAATGTGTYGYTF.

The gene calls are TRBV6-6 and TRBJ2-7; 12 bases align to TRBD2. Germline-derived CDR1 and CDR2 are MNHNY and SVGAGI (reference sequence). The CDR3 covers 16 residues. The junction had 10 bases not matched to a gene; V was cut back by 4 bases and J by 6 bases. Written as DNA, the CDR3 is TGTGCCAGCAGTTCCCGGACTAGCGGGATTTTTGGCGAGCAGTACTTC. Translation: CASSSRTSGIFGEQYF.

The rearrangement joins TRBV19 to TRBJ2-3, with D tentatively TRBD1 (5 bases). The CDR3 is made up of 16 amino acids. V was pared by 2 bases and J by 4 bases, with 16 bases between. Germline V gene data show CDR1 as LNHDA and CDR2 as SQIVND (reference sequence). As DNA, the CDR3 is TGTGCCAGTAGTATAAGGATAGGGGATTTGGCAGATACGCAGTATTTT. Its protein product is CASSIRIGDLADTQYF.

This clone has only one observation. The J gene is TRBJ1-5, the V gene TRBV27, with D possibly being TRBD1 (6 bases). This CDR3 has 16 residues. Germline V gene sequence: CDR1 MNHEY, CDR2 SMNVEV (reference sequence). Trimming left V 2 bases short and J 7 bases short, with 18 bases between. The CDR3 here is CASSLIPPRGGQPQHF. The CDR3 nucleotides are TGTGCCAGCAGTTTAATCCCCCCCAGGGGCGGGCAGCCCCAGCATTTT.

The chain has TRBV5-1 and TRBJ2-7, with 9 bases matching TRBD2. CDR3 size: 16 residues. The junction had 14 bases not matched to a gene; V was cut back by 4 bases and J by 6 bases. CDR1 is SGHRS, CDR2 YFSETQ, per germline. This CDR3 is CASSKGLATPSSEQYF. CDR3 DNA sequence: TGCGCCAGCAGCAAGGGACTAGCAACCCCGTCTTCCGAGCAGTACTTC.

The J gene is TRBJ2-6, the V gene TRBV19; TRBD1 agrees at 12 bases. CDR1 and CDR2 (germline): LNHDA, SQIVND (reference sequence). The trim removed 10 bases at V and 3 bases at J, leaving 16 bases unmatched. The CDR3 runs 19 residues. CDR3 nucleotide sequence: TGTGCCACCCAACCGGTCGGGACAGGGGGCTTTCGTGGGGCCAACGTCCTGACTTTC. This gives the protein CATQPVGTGGFRGANVLTF.

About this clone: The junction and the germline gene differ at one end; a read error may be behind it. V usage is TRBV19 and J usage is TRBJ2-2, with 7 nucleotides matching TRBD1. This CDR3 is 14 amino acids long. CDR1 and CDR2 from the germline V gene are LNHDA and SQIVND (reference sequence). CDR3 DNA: TGTGCCAGTAGTGGGGGACAGAACAGCGGGGAGCTGTTTTTT. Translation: CASSGGQNSGELFF.